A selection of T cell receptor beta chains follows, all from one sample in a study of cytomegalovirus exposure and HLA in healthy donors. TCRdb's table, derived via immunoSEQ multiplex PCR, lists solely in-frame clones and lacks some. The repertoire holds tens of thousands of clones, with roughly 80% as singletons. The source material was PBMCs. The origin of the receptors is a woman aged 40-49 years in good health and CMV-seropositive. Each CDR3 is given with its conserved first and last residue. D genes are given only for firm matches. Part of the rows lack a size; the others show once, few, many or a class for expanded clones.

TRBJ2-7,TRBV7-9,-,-,TGTGCCAGTCACCGGGACACCTCCTACGAGCAGTACTTC,CASHRDTSYEQYF
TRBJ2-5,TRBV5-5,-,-,TGTGCCAGCAGTATTGTCGGAAGGGAGTGGACCCAGTACTTC,CASSIVGREWTQYF
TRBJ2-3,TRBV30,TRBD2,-,TGTGCCTGGAGGATAGCGGGGGGGCCCGGTACGCAGTATTTT,CAWRIAGGPGTQYF
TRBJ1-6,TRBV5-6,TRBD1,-,TGTGCCAGCAGCTGGACAGGGGACTCACCCCTCCACTTT,CASSWTGDSPLHF
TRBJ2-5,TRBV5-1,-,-,TGCGCCAGCAGCTTGGGGGCCGGCATCGTGACCCAGTACTTC,CASSLGAGIVTQYF
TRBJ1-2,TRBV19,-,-,TGTGCCAGTAGTAGCCGTCAGGGGTTCTATGGCTACACCTTC,CASSSRQGFYGYTF
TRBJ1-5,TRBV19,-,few,TGTGCCAGTAGTCTGGGGGGAGATCAGCCCCAGCATTTT,CASSLGGDQPQHF
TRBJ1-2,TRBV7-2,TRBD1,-,TGTGCCAGCAGTTCGGACAGGGGAGGCTACACCTTC,CASSSDRGGYTF
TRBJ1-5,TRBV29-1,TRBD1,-,TGCAGCGTTGGACAGGGGGTCAATCAGCCCCAGCATTTT,CSVGQGVNQPQHF
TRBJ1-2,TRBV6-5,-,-,TGTGCCACCAGACAGACAGGAAAGTATGGCTACACCTTC,CATRQTGKYGYTF
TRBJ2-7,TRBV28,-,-,TGTGCCAGCACCCTACAGCGGAGAACCTACGAGCAGTACTTC,CASTLQRRTYEQYF
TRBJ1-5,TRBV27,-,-,TGTGCCAGCAGTCCCCGGACAGACAATCAGCCCCAGCATTTT,CASSPRTDNQPQHF
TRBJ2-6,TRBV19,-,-,TGTGCCAGTAGTGTCGGCAGGCTAAGCTCTGGGGCCAACGTCCTGACTTTC,CASSVGRLSSGANVLTF
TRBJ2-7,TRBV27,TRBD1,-,TGTGCCAGCAGTTCCAGACAGGGTTTGAACAACGAGCAGTACTTC,CASSSRQGLNNEQYF
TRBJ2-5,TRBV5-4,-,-,TGTGCCAGCAGCTTGACGGGGGAGCAGTACTTC,CASSLTGEQYF
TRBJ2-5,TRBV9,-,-,TGTGCCAGCAGCGTAGGCTCGGGATATTCGGAGACCCAGTACTTC,CASSVGSGYSETQYF
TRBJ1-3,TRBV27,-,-,TGTGCCAGCAGTTTATCGTCAGGGGCTGGAAACACCATATATTTT,CASSLSSGAGNTIYF
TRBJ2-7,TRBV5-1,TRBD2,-,TGCGCCAGCAGCTTCGTCGGACTAGCGGGTTACGAGCAGTACTTC,CASSFVGLAGYEQYF
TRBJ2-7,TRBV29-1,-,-,TGCAGCGTGGGGGACTTTGGTTACGAGCAGTACTTC,CSVGDFGYEQYF
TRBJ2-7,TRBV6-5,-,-,TGTGCCAGCAGGGTGGTGCTAGCAGCATACGAGCAGTACTTC,CASRVVLAAYEQYF
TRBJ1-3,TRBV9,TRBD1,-,TGTGCCAGCAGCCAGGACAGGGGGACCGGAAACACCATATATTTT,CASSQDRGTGNTIYF
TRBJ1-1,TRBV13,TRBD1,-,TGTGCCAGCAGCCCGCCGGGAGGGGGCGGCTTGAACACTGAAGCTTTCTTT,CASSPPGGGGLNTEAFF
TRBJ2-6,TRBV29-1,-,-,TGCAGCGTCTCCCTCTCTGGGGCCAACGTCCTGACTTTC,CSVSLSGANVLTF
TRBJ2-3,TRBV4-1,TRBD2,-,TGCGCCAGCAGCCATCAGCTAGCGGGAGATCTCAATACGCAGTATTTT,CASSHQLAGDLNTQYF
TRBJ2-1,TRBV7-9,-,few,TGTGCCAGCAGCTTACATTTGAGCTCCTACAATGAGCAGTTCTTC,CASSLHLSSYNEQFF
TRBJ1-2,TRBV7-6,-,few,TGTGCCAGCAGCCCAATCCCGACAGCCTTCTATGGCTACACCTTC,CASSPIPTAFYGYTF
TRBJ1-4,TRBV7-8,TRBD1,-,TGTGCCAGCAGCTTTGGGACAGGGGGCGGATTAGGTGAAAAACTGTTTTTT,CASSFGTGGGLGEKLFF
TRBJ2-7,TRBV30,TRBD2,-,TGTGCCTGGAGTGTAGGCCTTGCGGGAGGGCCGGTAGAGCAGTACTTC,CAWSVGLAGGPVEQYF
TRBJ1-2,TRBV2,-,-,TGTGCCAGCAGGCCCGGACTAGTGCCTAACTATGGCTACACCTTC,CASRPGLVPNYGYTF
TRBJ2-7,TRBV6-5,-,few,TGTGCCAGCAGAAGACAGGACGGCGAGCAGTACTTC,CASRRQDGEQYF
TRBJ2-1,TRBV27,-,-,TGTGCCAGCAGTTTAGACACTAGGAGGAGGTTCAGTGAGCAGTTCTTC,CASSLDTRRRFSEQFF
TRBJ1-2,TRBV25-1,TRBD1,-,TGTGCCAGCCGCGACAGGGGGCAACTCTATGGCTACACCTTC,CASRDRGQLYGYTF
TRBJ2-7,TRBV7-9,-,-,TGTGCCAGCCGTTCGTGGACTCAAGACTACGAGCAGTACTTC,CASRSWTQDYEQYF
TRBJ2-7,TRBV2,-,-,TGTGCCAGCAGTGTTTTCTCCGACACCTACGAGCAGTACTTC,CASSVFSDTYEQYF
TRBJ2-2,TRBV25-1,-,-,TGTGCCAGCAGTGAATTCGAGTACACCGGGGAGCTGTTTTTT,CASSEFEYTGELFF
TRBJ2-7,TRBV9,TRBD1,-,TGTGCCAGCAGCGTAGGAGGACAGGAATCCTACGAGCAGTACTTC,CASSVGGQESYEQYF
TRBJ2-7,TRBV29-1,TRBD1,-,TGCAGCGGGCGGACAGGTATCTCCTACGAGCAGTACTTC,CSGRTGISYEQYF
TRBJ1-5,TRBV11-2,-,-,TGTGCCAGCAGCTTAGGAGCGAGGCAGCCCCAGCATTTT,CASSLGARQPQHF
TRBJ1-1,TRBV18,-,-,TGTGCCAGCTCACCAGGGGTCGGGGAGGAAGCTTTCTTT,CASSPGVGEEAFF
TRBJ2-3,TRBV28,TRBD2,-,TGTGCCAGCAGCTCTAGCGGGAGGGTTTACACAGATACGCAGTATTTT,CASSSSGRVYTDTQYF
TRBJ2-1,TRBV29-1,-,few,TGCAGCGTTGAAGTACTCAATGAGCAGTTCTTC,CSVEVLNEQFF
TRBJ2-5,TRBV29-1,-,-,TGCAGCGTTTACTGGGGCTCGGAGACCCAGTACTTC,CSVYWGSETQYF
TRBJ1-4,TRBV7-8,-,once,TGTGCCAGCAGCTTAGTAGGGGGTGGCGAAAAACTGTTTTTT,CASSLVGGGEKLFF
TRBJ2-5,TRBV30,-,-,TGTGCCTGGAGTGGGGGACTGCAAGAGACCCAGTACTTC,CAWSGGLQETQYF
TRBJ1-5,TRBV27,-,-,TGTGCCAGCAGTTTAGCAGGTTATAGCAATCAGCCCCAGCATTTT,CASSLAGYSNQPQHF
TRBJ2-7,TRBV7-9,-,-,TGTGCCAGCAGCTCGGACTTTTCCTACGAGCAGTACTTC,CASSSDFSYEQYF
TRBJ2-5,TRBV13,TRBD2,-,TGTGCCAGCAGCGTAAAAAGACTAGCGGGGCAAGAGACCCAGTACTTC,CASSVKRLAGQETQYF
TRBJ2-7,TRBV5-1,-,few,TGCGCCAGCAGCTTGGGGCAGGGTAGCTCCTACGAGCAGTACTTC,CASSLGQGSSYEQYF
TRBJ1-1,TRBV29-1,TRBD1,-,TGCAGCGGGGGACAGGGGAACACTGAAGCTTTCTTT,CSGGQGNTEAFF
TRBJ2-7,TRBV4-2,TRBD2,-,TGTGCCAGCAGCCGGACTAGCGGGAGAGGGGGGTACGAGCAGTACTTC,CASSRTSGRGGYEQYF
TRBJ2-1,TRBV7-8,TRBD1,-,TGTGCCAGCAGCTCGGACAGGGCCATATCCTCCTACAATGAGCAGTTCTTC,CASSSDRAISSYNEQFF
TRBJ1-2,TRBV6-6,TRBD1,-,TGTGCCAGCAGTCGCCCGACAGGGGGCAGTGGCTACACCTTC,CASSRPTGGSGYTF
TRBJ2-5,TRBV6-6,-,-,TGTGCCAGCACTCCACCAGGGAGGAAGACCCAGTACTTC,CASTPPGRKTQYF
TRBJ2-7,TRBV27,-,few,TGTGCCAGCAGTTTGAAGGACTACTCCTACGAGCAGTACTTC,CASSLKDYSYEQYF
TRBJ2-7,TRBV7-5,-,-,TGTGTCAGAAGCTTAAGCGGACAGGGTTATTACGAGCAGTACTTC,CVRSLSGQGYYEQYF
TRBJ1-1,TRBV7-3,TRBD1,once,TGTGCCAGCAGCCTGGGACAGGGCCACACTGAAGCTTTCTTT,CASSLGQGHTEAFF
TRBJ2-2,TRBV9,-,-,TGTGCCAGCAGCGTAGATGCCAGGGGGAACACCGGGGAGCTGTTTTTT,CASSVDARGNTGELFF
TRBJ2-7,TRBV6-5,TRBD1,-,TGTGCCAGCAGGAGACAGGGATCCACCTACGAGCAGTACTTC,CASRRQGSTYEQYF